Each of the 31 T cell receptor beta chains below was sequenced from the same sample in a study of shared T cell receptors in the human thymus. TCRdb's table, derived via immunoSEQ multiplex PCR, lists solely in-frame clones and lacks some. The data show roughly 500,000 clones, approximately 80% seen once. The sample also formed part of further work on human thymus T cells.

Material: thymocytes. All receptors derive from a boy in the first two years of life with a congenital heart defect.

The chain carries TRBV4-3 and TRBJ2-1; D is possibly TRBD2 (6 bases). CDR3 length equals 17 residues. Germline-derived CDR1 and CDR2 are LGHNA and YSLEER. Trimming took 1 base from V and 0 from J, leaving 13 bases between them. In DNA, the CDR3 is TGCGCCAGCAGCCAAGGGGCCGACGGGAGCTCCTACAATGAGCAGTTCTTC. This gives the protein CASSQGADGSSYNEQFF.

CDR3 amino acids: CASSLAGMSSYNEQFF. The CDR3 DNA reads as TGCGCCAGCAGCCTAGCGGGAATGAGCTCCTACAATGAGCAGTTCTTC. This chain uses TRBV5-1 with TRBJ2-1, with 9 bases aligning to TRBD2. This CDR3 region has 16 residues. Germline trimming cut 4 bases from V and 0 bases from J; bases unmatched to any gene: 5. Germline V lookup: CDR1 SGHRS, CDR2 YFSETQ.

V and J are TRBV29-1 and TRBJ2-5; 13 bases are shared with TRBD2. J gave up 2 bases and V 7 bases, and 10 bases lay outside the gene matches. This CDR3 contains 16 residues. Germline V gene lookup returns CDR1 SQVTM and CDR2 ANQGSEA. For the CDR3, the DNA is TGCAGCGCCTCTGACGGGACTAGCGGGACACAAGAGACCCAGTACTTC. This codes for CSASDGTSGTQETQYF.

This chain joins TRBV7-3 and TRBJ2-1; a weak D match, TRBD1 (7 bases). Germline CDR1 reads SGHTA; CDR2 reads FQGTGA. Trimming stripped 4 bases from V and 2 bases from J, with 12 bases between. The CDR3 extends over 15 amino acids. In DNA, the CDR3 is TGTGCCAGCAGCTCAGGGGGGACCCCCTACAATGAGCAGTTCTTC. This translates into CASSSGGTPYNEQFF.

V is TRBV28 and J is TRBJ2-3; 7 bases agree with TRBD2. The J segment lost 2 bases and the V segment lost 2 bases, leaving 7 bases of the junction unmatched. CDR1 and CDR2 (germline): MDHEN, SYDVKM. This CDR3 region has 16 residues. The DNA for the CDR3 is TGTGCCAGCAGTTTAGGGACTACTTCCCCCACAGATACGCAGTATTTT. Protein product: CASSLGTTSPTDTQYF.

The rearrangement links TRBV15 to TRBJ2-1; D uncertain. V lost 4 bases and J 0 bases, leaving 13 bases between the germline ends. CDR3 length: 16 amino acids. Looked up from germline, CDR1 is LNHNV and CDR2 is YYDKDF (reference sequence). CDR3: CATSNHHSSSYNEQFF. CDR3 nucleotide sequence: TGTGCCACCAGCAACCACCACTCAAGCTCCTACAATGAGCAGTTCTTC.

J is TRBJ2-3 and V is TRBV2; the match to TRBD2 covers 15 bases. J gave up 3 bases and V 2 bases, and 9 bases lay outside the gene matches. The CDR3 length is 19 residues. Germline V gene lookup returns CDR1 SNHLY and CDR2 FYNNEI. The CDR3 is CASSETRTSGRVRTDTQYF. DNA for the CDR3: TGTGCCAGCAGTGAAACGCGGACTAGCGGGAGGGTAAGGACAGATACGCAGTATTTT.

DNA of the CDR3: TGCGCCAGCAGACTGACCGGGGGGCCCGAGCAGTACTTC. Protein sequence: CASRLTGGPEQYF. The V call is TRBV5-1, the J call TRBJ2-7; tentatively, D is TRBD2 (7 bases). Germline V lookup: CDR1 SGHRS, CDR2 YFSETQ. V dropped 5 bases and J dropped 6 bases, with 15 bases sitting between them. The CDR3 has 13 residues.

This clone occurred a few times. The CDR3 here is CASSQPGQGKSVGTEAFF. CDR3 DNA sequence: TGCGCCAGCAGCCAACCGGGACAGGGGAAAAGCGTGGGCACTGAAGCTTTCTTT. The chain recombines TRBV4-1 with TRBJ1-1, with 10 bases matching TRBD1. Trimming at V came to 2 bases and at J to 4 bases, leaving 13 bases not matched to a gene. CDR3 length: 18 amino acids. CDR1 and CDR2 from the germline V gene are MGHRA and YSYEKL.

V gene TRBV7-9 combines with J gene TRBJ1-2, with a possible D match to TRBD1 (6 bases). The CDR3 is 15 amino acids. CDR1 is SEHNR and CDR2 is FQNEAQ in the germline V gene (reference sequence). Trimming removed 3 bases from V and 0 bases from J, with 11 bases in between. The CDR3 reads CASSFRDTPNYGYTF. Written as DNA, the CDR3 is TGTGCCAGCAGCTTCCGGGACACCCCTAACTATGGCTACACCTTC.

The V call is TRBV7-2, the J call TRBJ2-5; D uncertain. V was shortened by 2 bases and J by 5 bases, with 9 bases between the two germline ends. This CDR3 has 13 amino acids. Germline assignment: CDR1 SGHTA and CDR2 FQGNSA. CDR3 bases: TGTGCCAGCAGCTTATACCAACGGGAGACCCAGTACTTC. Its translation: CASSLYQRETQYF.

This clone is a singleton in its sample. The chain joins TRBV30 to TRBJ2-4; 8 bases agree with TRBD1. The germline CDR1 and CDR2 sequences are GTSNPN and SVGIG (reference sequence). The CDR3 runs 14 residues. Germline trimming cut 2 bases from V and 6 bases from J; bases unmatched to any gene: 6. The CDR3 nucleotides are TGTGCCTGGAGTTCCGGGACAGGAGGAAACATTCAGTACTTC. As protein: CAWSSGTGGNIQYF.

This chain uses TRBV2 with TRBJ2-1, with TRBD2 matching over 11 bases. This CDR3 contains 17 residues. Germline-derived CDR1 and CDR2 are SNHLY and FYNNEI. Germline trimming cut 4 bases from V and 0 bases from J; bases unmatched to any gene: 5. CDR3 bases: TGTGCCAGCAGTGGTCGACTAGCGGGGAGCTCCTACAATGAGCAGTTCTTC. This sequence encodes CASSGRLAGSSYNEQFF. Complete variable domain (other parts from reference TRBV2 and TRBJ2-1): EPEVTQTPSHQVTQMGQEVILRCVPISNHLYFYWYRQILGQKVEFLVSFYNNEISEKSEIFDDQFSVERPDGSNFTLKIRSTKLEDSAMYFCASSGRLAGSSYNEQFFGPGTRLTVL.

J is TRBJ2-5 and V is TRBV27; 10 bases are shared with TRBD2. Germline V gives CDR1 MNHEY, CDR2 SMNVEV (reference sequence). This CDR3 has 15 amino acids. V lost 2 bases and J lost 4; bases outside the gene matches: 4. The CDR3 DNA follows: TGTGCCAGCAGTTTAAATAGCGGGAGGTTAGAGACCCAGTACTTC. Translated: CASSLNSGRLETQYF.

This clone was counted between two and nine times. The chain combines TRBV18 with TRBJ1-4, with D unclear. The CDR3 sequence is 14 residues long. Trimming pared 5 bases from V and 10 bases from J, leaving 17 bases between. Germline CDR1 KGHSH, CDR2 LQKENI. The CDR3 coding sequence is TGTGCCAGCTCATCAAGGGAGACGGAAGGAAAACTGTTTTTT. Translation gives CASSSRETEGKLFF.

The genes are TRBV4-3 and TRBJ2-7, with TRBD2 matching over 12 bases. After removal of 4 bases from V and 3 bases from J, the junction contained 10 bases not matched to a gene. Germline lookup yields CDR1 LGHNA and CDR2 YSLEER. The CDR3 loop spans 17 amino acids. In DNA form, the CDR3 reads TGCGCCAGCAGCCCGCTACTAGCGGGAGGCCCGGGCTACGAGCAGTACTTC. Residues: CASSPLLAGGPGYEQYF.

This clone has a handful of counts. The V gene is TRBV11-2, the J gene TRBJ2-7, with 15 nucleotides matching TRBD2. Germline CDR1 reads SGHAT; CDR2 reads FQNNGV. Trimming took 6 bases from V and 7 from J; bases not matched to a gene: 4. This CDR3 has 14 amino acids. The DNA of the CDR3 is TGTGCCAGCAGGGGGACTAGCGGGAGGAAGGAGCAGTACTTC. This translates into CASRGTSGRKEQYF.

The chain is built from TRBV5-4 and TRBJ2-7, with TRBD2 as a possible D gene (6 bases). The CDR3 extends over 13 amino acids. CDR1 is SGHNT, CDR2 YYREEE, per germline (reference sequence). V lost 3 bases, J lost 6 bases, and 13 bases lay in between. This chain's CDR3 is CASSWGDGVEQYF. The CDR3, as DNA: TGTGCCAGCAGCTGGGGGGATGGGGTCGAGCAGTACTTC.

The chain employs TRBV13 and TRBJ2-3; TRBD2 agrees at 14 bases. CDR3 length: 16 residues. V shed 3 bases and J 5 bases; nucleotides not matched to a gene: 4. CDR1 and CDR2 (germline): PRHDT, FYEKMQ (reference sequence). CDR3 in DNA: TGTGCCAGCAGCTTCAGGACTAGCGGGAGGCAAGATACGCAGTATTTT. Protein: CASSFRTSGRQDTQYF.

As concerns this clone: This specimen includes other DNA sequences encoding the same CDR3. CDR3 region: CASSYGAASSYEQYF. In nucleotides, the CDR3 is TGTGCCAGCAGTTACGGGGCAGCTAGCTCCTACGAGCAGTACTTC. The V call is TRBV6-5, the J call TRBJ2-7, with D possibly TRBD1 on 5 matching bases. This CDR3 region has 15 residues. Trimming stripped 2 bases from V and 0 bases from J, with 11 bases between. Germline values: CDR1 MNHEY, CDR2 SVGAGI.

The chain recombines TRBV30 with TRBJ2-7, with TRBD1 matching 7 bases. CDR1 is GTSNPN and CDR2 is SVGIG in the germline V gene (reference sequence). The V and J ends lost 1 base and 0 bases, in that order; junction bases with no gene match: 0. The CDR3 extends over 13 amino acids. The CDR3 DNA reads as TGTGCCTGGAGTGCAGGGGGCTCCTACGAGCAGTACTTC. Translated: CAWSAGGSYEQYF. Together with reference TRBV30 and TRBJ2-7, the CDR3 gives the full variable domain: SQTIHQWPATLVQPVGSPLSLECTVEGTSNPNLYWYRQAAGRGLQLLFYSVGIGQISSEVPQNLSASRPQDRQFILSSKKLLLSDSGFYLCAWSAGGSYEQYFGPGTRLTVT.

The chain couples TRBV25-1 to TRBJ2-1, with TRBD2 matching over 9 bases. Germline CDR1 reads MGHDK; CDR2 reads SYGVNS. Unmatched junction bases numbered 10, after V lost 2 bases and J lost 5 bases. The CDR3 consists of 17 residues. Here the CDR3 reads CASSEGPTSGAHNEQFF. CDR3 DNA sequence: TGTGCCAGCAGTGAAGGCCCGACTAGCGGCGCCCACAATGAGCAGTTCTTC. Together with reference TRBV25-1 and TRBJ2-1, the CDR3 gives the full variable domain: EADIYQTPRYLVIGTGKKITLECSQTMGHDKMYWYQQDPGMELHLIHYSYGVNSTEKGDLSSESTVSRIRTEHFPLTLESARPSHTSQYLCASSEGPTSGAHNEQFFGPGTRLTVL.

The chain is built from TRBV5-1 and TRBJ1-1, with D perhaps matching TRBD1 (5 bases). The CDR3 is 13 residues long. V gave up 5 bases and J gave up 1 base, with 9 bases separating them. CDR1 and CDR2 (germline): SGHRS, YFSETQ. This CDR3 reads CASRDSQNTEAFF. The DNA for the CDR3 is TGCGCCAGCAGAGACAGCCAGAACACTGAAGCTTTCTTT.

The genes are TRBV7-3 and TRBJ2-6; possible D gene TRBD1, 6 bases. The germline V gene has CDR1 SGHTA and CDR2 FQGTGA. V lost 1 base and J lost 1, with 11 bases in between. The CDR3 has 17 amino acids. The CDR3 sequence is CASSLSLGGSGANVLTF. The CDR3 DNA reads as TGTGCCAGCAGCTTAAGTTTAGGGGGTTCTGGGGCCAACGTCCTGACTTTC.

This chain connects TRBV9 to TRBJ1-2, with TRBD1 as a possible D gene (6 bases). The germline CDR1 and CDR2 sequences are SGDLS and YYNGEE. Trimming cost V 4 bases and J 4 bases, with 20 bases left between them. CDR3 length equals 16 residues. Here the CDR3 reads CASSHEGTRLSYGYTF. The CDR3 region has the DNA TGTGCCAGCAGCCATGAGGGGACACGTCTTAGCTATGGCTACACCTTC.

This sequence joins TRBV28 and TRBJ1-2; possible D gene TRBD1, 5 bases. The length of the CDR3 is 15 residues. V was shortened by 2 bases and J by 4 bases, with 14 bases between the two germline ends. Germline lookup yields CDR1 MDHEN and CDR2 SYDVKM. The CDR3 here is CASSLMQGHSYGYTF. In DNA form, the CDR3 reads TGTGCCAGCAGTTTAATGCAGGGCCATTCCTATGGCTACACCTTC.

The chain couples TRBV7-3 to TRBJ2-1; no definite D call. From germline, CDR1 is SGHTA and CDR2 FQGTGA. The CDR3 length is 14 residues. Trimming shortened V by 4 bases and J by 4 bases, and 11 bases separated the two germline ends. CDR3 nucleotides: TGTGCCAGCAGCTCGCGGAGTGAATACAATGAGCAGTTCTTC. Encoded protein: CASSSRSEYNEQFF.

This chain links TRBV4-3 with TRBJ1-5, with D hard to call. Trimming removed 0 bases from V and 4 bases from J, with 16 bases in between. Germline V lookup: CDR1 LGHNA, CDR2 YSLEER. CDR3 length: 17 amino acids. As DNA, the CDR3 is TGCGCCAGCAGCCAAGATTTGGAGGTCTCGACGAATCAGCCCCAGCATTTT. Amino acids: CASSQDLEVSTNQPQHF.

This clone was seen more than once but under ten times. The V and J genes are TRBV5-4 and TRBJ2-6, with 7 bases that match TRBD1. Looked up from germline, CDR1 is SGHNT and CDR2 is YYREEE (reference sequence). With V trimmed by 3 bases and J by 0 bases, 3 bases remained unmatched. The CDR3 runs 16 residues. The CDR3 loop reads CASSSDRASGANVLTF. The CDR3 DNA sequence: TGTGCCAGCAGCTCCGACAGGGCCTCTGGGGCCAACGTCCTGACTTTC.

This clone showed up just once. V is TRBV28 and J is TRBJ2-7, with TRBD2 matching over 9 bases. Germline trimming cut 5 bases from V and 2 bases from J; bases unmatched to any gene: 7. Germline V lookup: CDR1 MDHEN, CDR2 SYDVKM. The CDR3 has 15 residues. The CDR3 DNA sequence: TGTGCCAGCAGTGAGGGGCGGGAGGGGACCTACGAGCAGTACTTC. It codes for CASSEGREGTYEQYF.

The DNA for the CDR3 is TGTGCCAGCAGTCCGGGACAGGGGGATGAGCAGTTCTTC. Its translation is CASSPGQGDEQFF. V and J are TRBV6-4 and TRBJ2-1; TRBD1 matches at 11 bases. CDR3 length: 13 amino acids. Germline CDR1 and CDR2: MRHNA and SNTAGT. The J segment lost 8 bases and the V segment lost 5 bases, leaving 2 bases of the junction unmatched.